Sequencing of this T cell receptor beta chain was carried out in a study of blood T cell repertoires in COVID-19. Only one count was recorded for this clone. Assay used: immunoSEQ multiplex PCR; TCRdb lists only in-frame clones, some missing. This sample has about 200,000 clones; approximately 83% occur once, and the top ten carry 3.8%. Assignment of participants to cohorts was predicated upon participant-reported clinical history. The V and J ends lost 1 base and 3 bases, in that order; junction bases with no gene match: 7. The CDR3 loop spans 17 amino acids. The germline V gene encodes CDR1 MGHRA and CDR2 YSYEKL.

The sample comprised PBMCs or T cells enriched from blood (not recorded which). J is TRBJ2-3 and V is TRBV4-1; 10 bases are shared with TRBD2. This receptor was obtained from a woman aged 40-49 years with acute COVID-19. Here the CDR3 reads CASSQVPPSGSTDTQYF. DNA of the CDR3: TGCGCCAGCAGCCAAGTACCCCCTAGCGGGAGTACAGATACGCAGTATTTT.